Listed here are 24 T cell receptor beta chains from one sample, sequenced in a study of prognosis after radiotherapy for stage I lung cancer. TCR beta CDR3 was amplified from genomic DNA by two-round multiplex PCR. Round one of PCR was performed, and it used primers specific to each TRBV and TRBJ gene. Using its own MiXCR run on the multiplex PCR reads, TCRdb lists one record per CDR3 protein. This repertoire shows tens of thousands of distinct CDR3 sequences, roughly 41% found once; its top ten account for about 31%. Sample: PBMCs, taken before or after stereotactic body radiation therapy (not recorded which). The origin of the receptors is a donor aged 50 or older with non-small cell lung cancer.

This clonotype appeared many times. The V gene is TRBV6-1, the J gene TRBJ2-5; D is perhaps TRBD1 (5 bases). The V end lost 10 bases, the J end lost 0 bases, and 12 bases lay between the germline ends. This CDR3 is 13 amino acids long. Germline values: CDR1 MNHNS, CDR2 SASEGT. In DNA form, the CDR3 reads TGTGCCATCAAGACAGACCACCAAGAGACCCAGTACTTC. Its translation is CAIKTDHQETQYF.

This clonotype was counted many times. The J gene is TRBJ1-6, the V gene TRBV30; maybe TRBD1 (6 bases). The V end lost 3 bases, the J end lost 9 bases, and 18 bases lay between the germline ends. The CDR3 length is 15 residues. The germline V gene encodes CDR1 GTSNPN and CDR2 SVGIG (reference sequence). The CDR3 loop reads CAWSPEHREFSPLHF. CDR3 nucleotides: TGTGCCTGGAGCCCTGAGCACAGGGAGTTTTCACCCCTCCACTTT.

This clonotype was detected many times. CDR3 nucleotides: TGTGCCCCCCTAAAGCTCGCGGCCCCCAATGAGCAGTTCTTC. As protein: CAPLKLAAPNEQFF. This chain joins TRBV6-1 and TRBJ2-1; D unresolved. This CDR3 is 14 amino acids long. Looked up from germline, CDR1 is MNHNS and CDR2 is SASEGT. Trimming cost V 11 bases and J 6 bases, with 20 bases left between them.

The V and J genes are TRBV7-2 and TRBJ2-7; D gene ambiguous. Germline V gives CDR1 SGHTA, CDR2 FQGNSA. Trimming stripped 5 bases from V and 4 bases from J, with 15 bases between. The CDR3 extends over 14 amino acids. CDR3 amino acids: CASSRSCSVYEQYF. The CDR3 nucleotides read TGTGCCAGCAGCCGTAGCTGTAGTGTTTACGAGCAGTACTTC. The variable domain in full, completed from reference TRBV7-2 and TRBJ2-7, reads GAGVSQSPSNKVTEKGKDVELRCDPISGHTALYWYRQSLGQGLEFLIYFQGNSAPDKSGLPSDRFSAERTGGSVSTLTIQRTQQEDSAVYLCASSRSCSVYEQYFGPGTRLTVT.

Turning to this clonotype: This may arise from a read error, as a much more abundant clone is one base away. V and J are TRBV6-2 or TRBV6-3 and TRBJ2-1; TRBD2 matches 10 bases. After removal of 7 bases from V and 0 bases from J, the junction contained 3 bases not matched to a gene. Germline assignment: CDR1 MNHEY and CDR2 SVGEGT. The length of the CDR3 is 15 residues. The CDR3 reads CASIRLAGSYNEQFF. The CDR3 DNA reads TGTGCCAGCATCCGACTAGCGGGCTCCTACAATGAGCAGTTCTTC.

This clonotype showed up many times. The chain uses TRBV20-1 and TRBJ1-6; 9 nucleotides match TRBD1. V lost 3 bases, J lost 3 bases, and 6 bases stayed unmatched. The CDR3 is 16 residues long. Germline CDR1 is DFQATT and CDR2 is SNEGSKA (reference sequence). DNA of the CDR3: TGCAGTGCTAGGGGGGGACAGGGCGGCTATAATTCACCCCTCCACTTT. Translated, it gives CSARGGQGGYNSPLHF.

A note on this clonotype: A read error is likely here: a far larger clone is one base away. V gene TRBV6-8 combines with J gene TRBJ2-7; 11 bases are shared with TRBD2. J was trimmed by 4 bases and V by 5 bases; bases with no gene match: 4. Germline assignment: CDR1 MNHGY and CDR2 SAAAGT. CDR3 length: 14 residues. For the CDR3, the DNA is TGTGCCAGCAGTCCGACTAGCGGGACTTACGAGCAGTACTTC. Protein product: CASSPTSGTYEQYF.

As regards this clonotype: Possible read error: a much larger clone is one base away. The chain employs TRBV5-4 and TRBJ2-7, with 9 positions matching TRBD1. Germline loops: CDR1 SGHNT, CDR2 YYREEE (reference sequence). CDR3 size: 14 residues. The junction had 6 bases not matched to a gene; V was cut back by 5 bases and J by 3 bases. The CDR3, as DNA: TGTGCCAGCAGGTGGGGGACAGGGAACTACGAGCAGTACTTC. Protein sequence: CASRWGTGNYEQYF.

By share, this clonotype ranks as medium-sized (0.01 to 0.1%). J is TRBJ2-2 and V is TRBV11-2, with no clear D. The CDR3 loop spans 13 amino acids. Germline CDR1 is SGHAT and CDR2 is FQNNGV. V was trimmed by 2 bases and J by 5 bases, leaving 6 bases between them. CDR3 sequence (DNA): TGTGCCAGCAGCTTACTAGTAACCGGGGAGCTGTTTTTT. Protein: CASSLLVTGELFF.

This clonotype was counted only a few times. V and J are TRBV11-2 and TRBJ2-2; D is perhaps TRBD1 (5 bases). V shed 1 base and J shed 4 bases, with 16 bases lying between them. Germline CDR1 reads SGHAT; CDR2 reads FQNNGV. The CDR3 extends over 17 amino acids. The CDR3 protein is CASSLASVRALTGELFF. The CDR3 bases are TGTGCCAGCAGCTTAGCGTCTGTCAGGGCCCTCACCGGGGAGCTGTTTTTT.

This clonotype was detected many times. V and J are TRBV6-5 and TRBJ1-4; D remains ambiguous. This CDR3 has 13 residues. Germline assignment: CDR1 MNHEY and CDR2 SVGAGI. V gave up 2 bases and J gave up 6 bases, with 7 bases separating them. This chain's CDR3 is CASSYGSYEKLFF. CDR3 DNA: TGTGCCAGCAGTTACGGGTCGTATGAAAAACTGTTTTTT.

In its sample, this clonotype was seen once. The rearrangement uses TRBV6-2 or TRBV6-3 and TRBJ2-5, with unresolved D. Trimming removed 0 bases from V and 6 bases from J, with 2 bases in between. This CDR3 has 11 amino acids. Germline-derived CDR1 and CDR2 are MNHEY and SVGEGT. The CDR3 coding sequence is TGTGCCAGCAGTTACTCCCAGACCCAGTACTTC. Translated, it gives CASSYSQTQYF.

This clonotype came up many times. V gene TRBV2 combines with J gene TRBJ1-2; TRBD1 might be the D (5 bases). Germline V lookup: CDR1 SNHLY, CDR2 FYNNEI. The V gene lost 6 bases and the J gene lost 6 bases, with 20 bases spanning the gap. This CDR3 contains 15 residues. For the CDR3, the DNA is TGTGCCAGCAGAAGCCAGACAGCCCTTCGGAATGGCTACACCTTC. Amino acids: CASRSQTALRNGYTF.

About this clonotype itself: A far larger clone lies a single base away; this is likely a read error. The V gene is TRBV6-2 or TRBV6-3, the J gene TRBJ1-4; D ambiguous. Germline V gene lookup returns CDR1 MNHEY and CDR2 SVGEGT. CDR3 length: 12 amino acids. V shed 2 bases and J shed 10 bases, with 8 bases lying between them. CDR3 nucleotide sequence: TGTGCCAGCAGTTACGTGCGAGGAAAACTGTTTTTT. Encoded protein: CASSYVRGKLFF.

This clonotype was counted ten times or more. The genes are TRBV4-3 and TRBJ2-3, with D maybe TRBD2 (6 bases). CDR3 length: 17 amino acids. The germline V gene has CDR1 LGHNA and CDR2 YSLEER. V was pared by 2 bases and J by 2 bases, with 17 bases between. The CDR3 is CASSQSPAGPNTDTQYF. The CDR3 coding sequence is TGCGCCAGCAGCCAAAGCCCGGCGGGGCCTAACACAGATACGCAGTATTTT.

This clonotype was seen at least ten times. The V call is TRBV29-1, the J call TRBJ2-2; TRBD1 matches at 9 bases. The CDR3 runs 15 residues. Germline assignment: CDR1 SQVTM and CDR2 ANQGSEA. The V and J ends lost 2 bases and 4 bases, in that order; junction bases with no gene match: 5. The CDR3 DNA follows: TGCAGCGTTGAATCCCCGGGACAGGGCACCGGGGAGCTGTTTTTT. Its protein is CSVESPGQGTGELFF.

The genes are TRBV6-1 and TRBJ2-3; D is perhaps TRBD2 (5 bases). The germline gives CDR1 MNHNS, CDR2 SASEGT. Trimming left V 6 bases short and J 4 bases short, with 11 bases between. There are 13 residues in the CDR3. This CDR3 reads CASRAEDSDTQYF. Here the CDR3 DNA reads TGTGCCAGCAGAGCGGAGGATTCAGATACGCAGTATTTT.

This sequence joins TRBV7-2 and TRBJ2-1; TRBD2 is a possible D gene (7 bases). Germline V lookup: CDR1 SGHTA, CDR2 FQGNSA. The CDR3 is 15 amino acids. Between the trimmed V and J ends, which lost 8 bases and 3 bases, there was a span of 17 bases. In DNA form, the CDR3 reads TGTGCCAGCCTACTGGGGGGAGGGGGCTACAATGAGCAGTTCTTC. This sequence encodes CASLLGGGGYNEQFF. The full variable domain, its missing parts supplied by reference TRBV7-2 and TRBJ2-1, is GAGVSQSPSNKVTEKGKDVELRCDPISGHTALYWYRQSLGQGLEFLIYFQGNSAPDKSGLPSDRFSAERTGGSVSTLTIQRTQQEDSAVYLCASLLGGGGYNEQFFGPGTRLTVL.

About this clonotype: A clone one base away is much larger, so this may be a read error. The genes are TRBV29-1 and TRBJ2-3, with D uncertain. From germline, CDR1 is SQVTM and CDR2 ANQGSEA. CDR3 length equals 13 residues. V lost 2 bases and J 5 bases, leaving 11 bases between the germline ends. The CDR3 protein is CSVETRRGDTQYF. CDR3 nucleotide sequence: TGCAGCGTTGAAACCCGGAGAGGAGATACGCAGTATTTT.

The chain recombines TRBV28 with TRBJ1-5; 7 bases are a match to TRBD1. V was pared by 5 bases and J by 8 bases, with 6 bases of the junction left unmatched. CDR3 length equals 13 residues. Germline V gene sequence: CDR1 MDHEN, CDR2 SYDVKM. Here the CDR3 reads CASSDDRVKPQHF. The DNA for the CDR3 is TGTGCCAGCAGTGACGACAGGGTCAAGCCCCAGCATTTT. Supplemented by reference TRBV28 and TRBJ1-5, the full variable domain reads DVKVTQSSRYLVKRTGEKVFLECVQDMDHENMFWYRQDPGLGLRLIYFSYDVKMKEKGDIPEGYSVSREKKERFSLILESASTNQTSMYLCASSDDRVKPQHFGDGTRLSIL.

This clonotype was seen ten or more times. The chain employs TRBV9 and TRBJ2-6; no clear D. Germline values: CDR1 SGDLS, CDR2 YYNGEE. This CDR3 has 13 residues. Trimming took 0 bases from V and 2 from J, leaving 0 bases between them. CDR3 sequence: CASSVAGANVLTF. CDR3 nucleotide sequence: TGTGCCAGCAGCGTAGCTGGGGCCAACGTCCTGACTTTC.

This clonotype showed up many times. The rearrangement joins TRBV7-8 to TRBJ1-2; D gene unclear. The CDR3 covers 15 residues. Germline lookup yields CDR1 SGHVS and CDR2 FQNEAQ. V was shortened by 0 bases and J by 2 bases, with 10 bases between the two germline ends. The CDR3 bases are TGTGCCAGCAGCTTAGCGGCAACCGTAAACTATGGCTACACCTTC. This encodes CASSLAATVNYGYTF.

The chain recombines TRBV6-5 with TRBJ2-7; 14 positions agree with TRBD2. From germline, CDR1 is MNHEY and CDR2 SVGAGI. The CDR3 totals 15 residues. The V gene end was trimmed by 6 bases and the J gene end by 3 bases; junction bases not matched to a gene: 4. CDR3 region: CASSPTSGRGYEQYF. CDR3 bases: TGTGCCAGCAGCCCGACTAGCGGGAGGGGCTACGAGCAGTACTTC.

This clonotype was counted at least ten times. This chain links TRBV9 with TRBJ2-7, with 9 bases matching TRBD1. Germline lookup yields CDR1 SGDLS and CDR2 YYNGEE. The CDR3 totals 15 residues. The V segment lost 2 bases and the J segment 5 bases; nucleotides outside the gene matches: 8. CDR3 nucleotide sequence: TGTGCCAGCAGCGTCGAACAGGGGGCGGGGGACGAGCAGTACTTC. It specifies CASSVEQGAGDEQYF.